The sequence of this T cell receptor beta chain was determined in a study of cytomegalovirus exposure and HLA in healthy donors. Study outcomes and limitations: There were some V segments, including TRBV6-2 and TRBV6-3, excluded as indistinguishable.

Turning to this clone: Its antigen is unidentified.

This PCR relied on a set of 60 Vbeta primers and 13 Jbeta primers. Clones were read by immunoSEQ multiplex PCR, and TCRdb kept only the in-frame ones, dropping some. The sample consists of some 150,000 clones, approximately 80% of them appearing once. The CDR3 extends over 15 amino acids. CDR1 and CDR2 (germline): MGHRA, YSYEKL. V shed 3 bases, J shed 5 bases, and the junction held 8 bases outside the gene matches. Sequencing was performed on PBMCs. This sequence was found in a female donor in good health and CMV-seronegative. The chain employs TRBV4-1 and TRBJ1-1, with 8 bases identical to TRBD1. The CDR3 DNA follows: TGCGCCAGCAGCCAGGGGACAGGTCGTGGGACTGAAGCTTTCTTT. This translates into CASSQGTGRGTEAFF.